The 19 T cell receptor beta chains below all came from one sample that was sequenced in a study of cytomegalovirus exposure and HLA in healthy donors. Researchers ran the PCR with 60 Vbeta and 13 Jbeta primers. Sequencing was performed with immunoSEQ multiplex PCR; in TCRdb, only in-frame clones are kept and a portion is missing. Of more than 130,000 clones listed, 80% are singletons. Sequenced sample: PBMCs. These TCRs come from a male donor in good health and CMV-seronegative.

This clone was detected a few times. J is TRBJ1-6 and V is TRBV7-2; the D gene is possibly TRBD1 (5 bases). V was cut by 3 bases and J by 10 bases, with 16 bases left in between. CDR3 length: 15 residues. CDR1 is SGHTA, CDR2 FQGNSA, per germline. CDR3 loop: CASSFEGSGRSPLHF. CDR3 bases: TGTGCCAGCAGCTTTGAGGGTTCAGGGAGGTCACCCCTCCACTTT.

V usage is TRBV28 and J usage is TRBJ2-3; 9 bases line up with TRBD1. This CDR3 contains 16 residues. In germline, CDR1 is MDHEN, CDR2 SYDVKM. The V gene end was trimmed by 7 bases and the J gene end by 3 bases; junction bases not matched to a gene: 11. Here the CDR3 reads CASTWGGTGITDTQYF. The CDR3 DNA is TGTGCCAGCACCTGGGGGGGGACAGGGATAACAGATACGCAGTATTTT.

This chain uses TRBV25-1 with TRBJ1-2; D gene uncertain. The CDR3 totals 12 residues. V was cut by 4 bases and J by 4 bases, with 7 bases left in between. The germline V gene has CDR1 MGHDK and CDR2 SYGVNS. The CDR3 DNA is TGTGCCAGCAGTGTAGGAGGCTATGGCTACACCTTC. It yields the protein CASSVGGYGYTF.

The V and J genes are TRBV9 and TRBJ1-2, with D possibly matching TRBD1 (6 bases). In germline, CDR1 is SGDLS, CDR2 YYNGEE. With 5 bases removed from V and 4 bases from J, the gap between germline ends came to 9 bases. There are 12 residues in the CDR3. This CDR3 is CASSRDTYGYTF. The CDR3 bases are TGTGCCAGCAGTCGGGACACCTATGGCTACACCTTC.

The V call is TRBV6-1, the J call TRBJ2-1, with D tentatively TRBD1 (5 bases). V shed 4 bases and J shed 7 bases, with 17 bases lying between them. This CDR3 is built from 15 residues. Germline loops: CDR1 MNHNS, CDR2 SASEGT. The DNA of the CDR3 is TGTGCCAGCAGTGGGGGCCGCGTGGTGAAAAATGAGCAGTTCTTC. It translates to CASSGGRVVKNEQFF.

CDR3 protein: CASSEDSFNSPLHF. CDR3 in DNA: TGTGCCAGCAGCGAGGACAGTTTTAATTCACCCCTCCACTTT. The J gene is TRBJ1-6, the V gene TRBV7-9, with D possibly being TRBD1 (6 bases). The CDR3 spans 14 residues. V was pared by 5 bases and J by 6 bases, with 11 bases between. CDR1 is SEHNR, CDR2 FQNEAQ, per germline (reference sequence).

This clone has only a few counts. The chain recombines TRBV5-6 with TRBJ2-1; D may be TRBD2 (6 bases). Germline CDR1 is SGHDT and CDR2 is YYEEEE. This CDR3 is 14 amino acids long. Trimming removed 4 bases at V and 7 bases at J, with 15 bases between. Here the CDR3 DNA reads TGTGCCAGCAGCCTGGGAGCGGGTTGGAATGAGCAGTTCTTC. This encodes CASSLGAGWNEQFF.

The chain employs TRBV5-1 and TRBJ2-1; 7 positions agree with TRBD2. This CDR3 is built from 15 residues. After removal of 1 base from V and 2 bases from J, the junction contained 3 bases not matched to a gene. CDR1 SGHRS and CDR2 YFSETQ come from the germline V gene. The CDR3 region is CASSLLGLAYNEQFF. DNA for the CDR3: TGCGCCAGCAGCTTGCTAGGACTAGCCTACAATGAGCAGTTCTTC.

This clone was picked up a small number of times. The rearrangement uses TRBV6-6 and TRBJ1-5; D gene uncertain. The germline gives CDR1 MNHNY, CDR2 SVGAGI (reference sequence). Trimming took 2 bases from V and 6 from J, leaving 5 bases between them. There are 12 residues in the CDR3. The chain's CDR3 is CASSYDTQPQHF. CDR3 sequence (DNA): TGTGCCAGCAGTTACGACACTCAGCCCCAGCATTTT.

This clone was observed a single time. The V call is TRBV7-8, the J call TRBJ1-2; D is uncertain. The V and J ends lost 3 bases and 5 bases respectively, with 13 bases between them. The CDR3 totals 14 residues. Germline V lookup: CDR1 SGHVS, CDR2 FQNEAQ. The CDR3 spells CASSFVGRYYGYTF. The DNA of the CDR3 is TGTGCCAGCAGCTTCGTGGGCAGGTATTATGGCTACACCTTC. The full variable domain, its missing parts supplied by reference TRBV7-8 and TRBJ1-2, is GAGVSQSPRYKVAKRGQDVALRCDPISGHVSLFWYQQALGQGPEFLTYFQNEAQLDKSGLPSDRFFAERPEGSVSTLKIQRTQQEDSAVYLCASSFVGRYYGYTFGSGTRLTVV.

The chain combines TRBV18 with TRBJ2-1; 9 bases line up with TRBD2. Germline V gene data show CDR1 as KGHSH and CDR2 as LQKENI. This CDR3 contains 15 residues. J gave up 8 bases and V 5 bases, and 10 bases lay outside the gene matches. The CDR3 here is CASSSAVAGEYEQFF. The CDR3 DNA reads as TGTGCCAGCTCATCCGCGGTAGCGGGGGAATATGAGCAGTTCTTC.

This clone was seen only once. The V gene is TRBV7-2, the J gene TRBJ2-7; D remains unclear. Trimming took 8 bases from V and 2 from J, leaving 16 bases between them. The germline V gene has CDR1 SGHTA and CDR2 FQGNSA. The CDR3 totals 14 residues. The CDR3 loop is CASSNDEEPYEQYF. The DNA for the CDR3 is TGTGCCAGCTCCAATGACGAGGAACCCTACGAGCAGTACTTC.

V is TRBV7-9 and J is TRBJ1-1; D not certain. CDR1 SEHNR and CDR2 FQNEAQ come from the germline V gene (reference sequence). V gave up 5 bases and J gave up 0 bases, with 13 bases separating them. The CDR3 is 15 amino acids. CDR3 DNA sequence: TGTGCCAGCAGCCTTAGAGGAAGCTTGAACACTGAAGCTTTCTTT. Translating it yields CASSLRGSLNTEAFF.

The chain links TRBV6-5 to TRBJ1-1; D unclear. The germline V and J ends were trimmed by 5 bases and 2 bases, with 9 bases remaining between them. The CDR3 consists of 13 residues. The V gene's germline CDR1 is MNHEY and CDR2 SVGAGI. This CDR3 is CASSAGSNTEAFF. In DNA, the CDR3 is TGTGCCAGCAGTGCGGGCAGCAACACTGAAGCTTTCTTT.

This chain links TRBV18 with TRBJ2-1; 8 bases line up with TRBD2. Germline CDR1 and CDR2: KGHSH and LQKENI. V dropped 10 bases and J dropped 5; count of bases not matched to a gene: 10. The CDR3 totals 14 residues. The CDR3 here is CATAGSGVHNEQFF. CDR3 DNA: TGTGCCACCGCAGGTAGCGGGGTCCACAATGAGCAGTTCTTC.

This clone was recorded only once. The CDR3 region is CASSSQQGTYYGYTF. The CDR3, as DNA: TGTGCCAGCAGCTCCCAGCAGGGGACCTACTATGGCTACACCTTC. This chain links TRBV11-2 with TRBJ1-2, with D possibly matching TRBD1 (6 bases). The germline CDR1 and CDR2 sequences are SGHAT and FQNNGV. V was shortened by 4 bases and J by 3 bases, with 15 bases between the two germline ends. The CDR3 extends over 15 amino acids.

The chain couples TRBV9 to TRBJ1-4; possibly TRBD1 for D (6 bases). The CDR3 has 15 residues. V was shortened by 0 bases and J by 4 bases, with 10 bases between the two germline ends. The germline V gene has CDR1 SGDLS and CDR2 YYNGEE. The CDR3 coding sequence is TGTGCCAGCAGCGTAGGAGACAGGATTAATGAAAAACTGTTTTTT. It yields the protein CASSVGDRINEKLFF.

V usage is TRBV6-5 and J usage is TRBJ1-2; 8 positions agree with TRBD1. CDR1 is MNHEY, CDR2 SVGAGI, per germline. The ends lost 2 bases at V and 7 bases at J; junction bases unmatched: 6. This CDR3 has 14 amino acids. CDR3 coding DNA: TGTGCCAGCAGTTACGGTGGACAGGGTGGTGGCTACACCTTC. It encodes CASSYGGQGGGYTF.

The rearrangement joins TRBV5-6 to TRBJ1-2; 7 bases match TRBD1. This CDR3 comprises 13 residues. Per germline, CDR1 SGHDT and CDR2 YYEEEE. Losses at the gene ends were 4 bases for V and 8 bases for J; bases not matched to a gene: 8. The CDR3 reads CASSMTGRDGYTF. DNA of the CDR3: TGTGCCAGCAGCATGACAGGGCGGGACGGCTACACCTTC.